This T cell receptor (beta chain) was found in a study of tumor-infiltrating lymphocytes in localized non-small cell lung cancer. Study in general: The cohort mixed smokers and never-smokers, several histologies, and some post-neoadjuvant-chemotherapy samples.

The count of this clone is one. Assay used: immunoSEQ multiplex PCR; TCRdb lists only in-frame clones, some missing. The sample holds fewer than 3,500 clones; around 42% are singletons and the top ten take just under 20%. There are 13 residues in the CDR3. The germline gives CDR1 SGHTA, CDR2 FQGNSA. After removal of 6 bases from V and 3 bases from J, the junction contained 4 bases not matched to a gene. The TCR originated in a human donor with non-small cell lung cancer. The chain has TRBV7-2 and TRBJ2-5, with TRBD1 matching over 7 bases. The source material was uninvolved lung tissue not adjacent to the tumor. The CDR3: CASSRDREETQYF. The CDR3 DNA is TGTGCCAGCAGTCGAGACAGGGAAGAGACCCAGTACTTC.